The clone carrying this T cell receptor (beta chain) was counted once. The sample originates from a study of CD8 T cells in Susac syndrome. At the level of the study: Active disease was present in more than five of the sequenced Susac syndrome patients, and remission in roughly 8.

The CDR3 covers 14 residues. The J segment lost 2 bases and the V segment lost 3 bases, leaving 5 bases of the junction unmatched. Germline loops: CDR1 SGDLS, CDR2 YYNGEE. Random hexamers served to reverse transcribe about 0.5 to 1 ug RNA. TCRdb redid the calling of the immunoSEQ multiplex PCR reads with MiXCR, one entry per CDR3 protein. Of 170,000 or so distinct CDR3 sequences listed, 90% to 95% are singletons. CD8+ and CD4+ T cells taken from blood had their TCR beta sequenced. The receptor was isolated from a human donor with Susac syndrome. Sequenced material: CD4+ T cells from PBMCs. The V call is TRBV9, the J call TRBJ2-7; 7 bases agree with TRBD1. The CDR3 DNA sequence: TGTGCCAGCAGCGCCCGACAGGGCCCCTACGAGCAGTACTTC. Its protein is CASSARQGPYEQYF.